This TCR beta chain was identified in a study of T cells in Graves' hyperthyroidism and ophthalmopathy (dated by TCRdb to the late 2010s). The study in broad terms: Peripheral blood was sampled at the time of initial diagnosis, prior to any treatment. Once sampling was done, hyperthyroidism patients were given methimazole at a starting dose of 30 mg daily, whereas ophthalmopathy patients were given high-dose intravenous methylprednisolone. For training and testing, the roughly 93 patients in the discovery cohort were randomly divided in a 7:3 ratio. The study also compared thyroid tissue and blood T-cell repertoires from about 6 Graves' hyperthyroidism patients. TCR Vbeta CDR3 sequencing of approximately 140 peripheral blood samples (approximately 44 ophthalmopathy, 75 hyperthyroidism and about 17 progressor patients) is reported in the paper. To identify distinguishing TCR V-J signatures, a discovery cohort of 90 to 100 patients was used, comprising some 43 with Graves' ophthalmopathy and 57 with stable Graves' hyperthyroidism. Prospective prediction of ophthalmopathy was tested in an independent validation cohort consisting of 18 to 20 hyperthyroidism patients and more than 15 patients who later progressed to ophthalmopathy.

This clonotype has at least ten counts. This receptor's antigen is unknown. Base qualities are not provided; no much larger clone lies one nucleotide away. The TCR beta CDR3 regions were amplified from the RNA transcripts. The TCR CDR3 was subjected to a first round of RT-PCR using the HTBI primer set and the Qiagen OneStep RT-PCR kit. The libraries were constructed in a second round of multiplex PCR and then size-selected and purified. Paired-end sequencing of the libraries was performed with 100 bp reads on an Illumina HiSeq2000. As for the original processing: SOAPnuke was used to process the raw data, removing reads that contained adapters or uncalled bases, had a mean Phred below 15, or lacked an exact match to the constant primer or identifier. COPE v1.2.5 was used to merge the high-quality paired reads, and each unique nucleotide sequence was defined as a clonotype. Clonotypes were aligned to IMGT TRBV, TRBD and TRBJ reference segments using MiTCR v1.1. Analysis was restricted to V-J combinations with a frequency above 0.0001, which covered roughly 99% of repertoires. The TCS score was defined as the ratio of F50 (clonal expansion) to E x V (chaos), calculated using BLOSUM62-based TCRdist between CDR3 peptides within each V-J. Welch's t-statistics and random forest reduced several hundred V-J features to roughly 13, which were used in a naive Bayes classifier (R e1071). TCRdb itself trimmed the public reads at Q25 with fastp, ran MiXCR and retained productive beta chains. Every CDR3 protein is listed once, alongside the most common genes and DNA of its rows. The V and J calls reflect TCRdb's pipeline rather than the authors' work. The sample includes 340,000 or so distinct CDR3 sequences, with roughly 17% observed a single time. Roughly 33% of the sample is in the top ten clones.

General findings and caveats noted by the study authors: In validation, progression to ophthalmopathy was predicted by the model with about 70% sensitivity and under 85% specificity, a median of around 6.5 months before onset. A model built on a 13 V-J signature distinguished ophthalmopathy from stable hyperthyroidism, reaching 87.88% sensitivity and under 84% specificity in cross-validation and 80%/75% in testing. Blood samples also contained most of the expanded thyroid clonotypes (frequency above 0.001), which suggests that blood repertoires may reflect thyroid immune responses. No statistical method was used to fix the sample size in advance, and group allocation was not hidden from the investigators.

A patient counted as having stable Graves' hyperthyroidism if no progression to ophthalmopathy occurred over 18 months of follow-up. Hyperthyroidism patients were newly diagnosed, had a disease duration of under 2 months, and were aged 18 to 65 years. Exclusion was applied to patients with uncontrolled infections, other autoimmune diseases, pregnancy or lactation. Diagnoses were based on clinical symptoms, serum thyroxine and TRAb, thyroid ultrasound and orbital computed tomography. PBMCs were isolated from 10 ml of fresh peripheral blood by Ficoll-Paque density gradient centrifugation. Total RNA was extracted with Trizol reagent, and quality was checked on an Agilent 2100 Bioanalyzer. The CDR3 holds 14 amino acids from the cysteine to the phenylalanine. Only the CDR3 DNA stays, 42 bases, in frame from base 1. V loses 6 bases of germline sequence and J loses 2 bases, and the interval between the two ends is 14 bases. CDR1 and CDR2, per the germline V gene, are SGHTA and FQGNSA.

The chain joins TRBV7-2 to TRBJ2-7; the best D guess is TRBD2, with 6 bases matching. Material for sequencing was blood. The sequence was obtained from a man aged 25-40 years with Graves' hyperthyroidism. The nucleotides read TGTGCCAGCAGGCCCGGGAGAGACCCCTACGAGCAGTACTTC. Its protein is CASRPGRDPYEQYF.